This TCR beta chain was recorded in a study of blood T cell repertoires in COVID-19. Assay: immunoSEQ multiplex PCR; the TCRdb copy retains only in-frame clones and omits some. The sample lists about 170,000 clones, 87% seen once, with approximately 6.5% in the top ten. V dropped 2 bases and J dropped 1 base, with 8 bases sitting between them. Germline-derived CDR1 and CDR2 are MNHEY and SVGEGT. CDR3 size: 14 residues. This clonotype was obtained from a woman between 45 and 65 years old who had recovered from COVID-19. What was sequenced was PBMCs or T cells enriched from blood (not recorded which). The chain couples TRBV6-2 or TRBV6-3 to TRBJ1-1, with D perhaps TRBD1 (6 bases). CDR3 residues: CASSYQGGNTEAFF. CDR3 in DNA: TGTGCCAGCAGTTACCAAGGGGGGAACACTGAAGCTTTCTTT.